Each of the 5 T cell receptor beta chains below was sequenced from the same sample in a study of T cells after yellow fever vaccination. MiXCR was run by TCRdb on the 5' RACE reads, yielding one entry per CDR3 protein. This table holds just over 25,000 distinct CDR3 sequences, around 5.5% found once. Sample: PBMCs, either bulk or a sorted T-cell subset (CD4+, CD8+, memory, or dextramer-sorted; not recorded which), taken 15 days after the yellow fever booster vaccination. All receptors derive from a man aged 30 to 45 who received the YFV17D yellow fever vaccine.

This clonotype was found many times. CDR3 DNA: TGTGCCAGCACAAGAGACAGAAGCACAGATACGCAGTATTTT. This sequence encodes CASTRDRSTDTQYF. V gene TRBV12-3 or TRBV12-4 combines with J gene TRBJ2-3; tentatively, D is TRBD1 (5 bases). V shed 7 bases and J shed 0 bases, with 11 bases lying between them. The CDR3 covers 14 residues.

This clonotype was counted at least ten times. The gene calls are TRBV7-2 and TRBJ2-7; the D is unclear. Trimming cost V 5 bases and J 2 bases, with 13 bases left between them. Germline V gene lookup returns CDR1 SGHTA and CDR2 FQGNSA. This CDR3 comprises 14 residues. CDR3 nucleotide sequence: TGTGCCAGCAGCCCCGTGGCAGGAGCCTACGAGCAGTACTTC. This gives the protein CASSPVAGAYEQYF.

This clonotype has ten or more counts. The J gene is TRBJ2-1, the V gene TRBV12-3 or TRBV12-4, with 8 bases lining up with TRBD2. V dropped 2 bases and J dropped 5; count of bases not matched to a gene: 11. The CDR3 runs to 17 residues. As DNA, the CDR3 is TGTGCCAGCAGTTTAAGGCGCGCGGGAGGAGTCAACAATGAGCAGTTCTTC. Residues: CASSLRRAGGVNNEQFF.

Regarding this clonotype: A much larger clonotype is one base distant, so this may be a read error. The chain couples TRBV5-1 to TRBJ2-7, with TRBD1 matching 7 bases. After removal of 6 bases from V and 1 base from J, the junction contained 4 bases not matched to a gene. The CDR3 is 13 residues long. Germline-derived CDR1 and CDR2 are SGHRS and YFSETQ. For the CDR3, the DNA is TGCGCCAGCACCAGGGACAGTTCCTACGAGCAGTACTTC. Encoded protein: CASTRDSSYEQYF. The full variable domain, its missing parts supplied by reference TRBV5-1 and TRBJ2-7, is KAGVTQTPRYLIKTRGQQVTLSCSPISGHRSVSWYQQTPGQGLQFLFEYFSETQRNKGNFPGRFSGRQFSNSRSEMNVSTLELGDSALYLCASTRDSSYEQYFGPGTRLTVT.

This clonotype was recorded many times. This CDR3 reads CAPPLTLEYLYGYTF. CDR3 coding DNA: TGTGCCCCCCCCCTAACACTGGAGTATCTTTATGGCTACACCTTC. The rearrangement joins TRBV6-4 to TRBJ1-2; D uncertain. The V gene's germline CDR1 is MRHNA and CDR2 SNTAGT. This CDR3 has 15 residues. V lost 11 bases to trimming and J lost 5 bases, with 24 bases between them.